The T cell receptor beta chain described here comes from a study of T cell repertoires in cytomegalovirus infection. About the study: A matching HLA type, together with CMV infection, was signaled by public TCR beta signatures.

General study results and limits: Clonotype analysis showed dominance of the ex vivo response by HLA-C-restricted CMV-specific TCR beta clonotypes. Summed public TCR beta family frequency identified CMV carriers bearing the relevant HLA.

TCRdb itself ran the reads through MiXCR, one entry per CDR3 protein. The sample lists more than 140,000 distinct CDR3 sequences, 5.5% to 7% occurring once. A word on this clonotype: Antigen unknown.

V lost 1 base, J lost 4 bases, and 4 bases lay in between. The germline CDR1 and CDR2 sequences are LNHDA and SQIVND (reference sequence). The CDR3 runs 12 residues. Sequenced: PBMCs. This TCR came from a human donor in good health (CMV status not recorded). Some clones in this sample may be carry-over from other donors' samples. This chain joins TRBV19 and TRBJ2-5; D not certain. The CDR3 DNA is TGTGCCAGTAGTATAGGGCGAGAGACCCAGTACTTC. Amino acid sequence: CASSIGRETQYF.